The clone carrying this T cell receptor (beta chain) has just a few counts. The source of the sample is a study of blood T cell repertoires in COVID-19. Study at large: The United States, Italy and Spain were the sources of the acute and convalescent COVID-19 samples. The cDNA or gDNA used as material had been derived from T cells, B-cell-depleted T cells, or PBMCs.

Original data processing: By means of reference gene primer amplification, nucleated cell counts were estimated. Assay: immunoSEQ multiplex PCR; the TCRdb copy retains only in-frame clones and omits some. V and J calls plus clone size are reproduced from that table; the DNA served to infer D and trimming. This sample yields about 370,000 clones, of which nearly 90% are seen a single time; approximately 7% belongs to the top ten. Germline loops: CDR1 SGHRS, CDR2 YFSETQ. The germline V and J ends were trimmed by 3 bases and 0 bases, with 28 bases remaining between them. The CDR3 has 21 residues. The chain carries TRBV5-1 and TRBJ1-3, with a tentative D call TRBD1 (6 bases). The sequenced sample consisted of peripheral blood. This sequence was found in a man in his late teens or twenties with active or convalescent COVID-19. The DNA for the CDR3 is TGCGCCAGCAGCTATCGAGGATCCCGGGCAGGGGCGGAGGTCTCTGGAAACACCATATATTTT. This translates into CASSYRGSRAGAEVSGNTIYF.